Listed below are T cell receptor beta chains from one sample, sequenced in a study of cytomegalovirus exposure and HLA in healthy donors. This table comes from immunoSEQ multiplex PCR, and its TCRdb copy is limited to in-frame clones, with some not included. The sample holds 200,000 to 250,000 clones; around 80% are singletons and the top ten take 15% to 18%. The specimen sequenced was PBMCs. All receptors come from a man aged 40-50 years in good health and CMV-seronegative. The conserved cysteine and the conserved F or W are not part of the CDR3 here.

V	CDR3
TRBV7-9	ASSSLGGAYTEAF
TRBV4-1	ASSQDEGAIGTEAF
TRBV6-6	ASSGLALNTGELF
TRBV5-1	ASSLRISGGRETQY
TRBV27	ASPPLRLVGAPGGELF
TRBV30	AWSIMARAYT
TRBV30	AWSSVFLGAEKLF
TRBV19	ASIPGQGGSYGYT
TRBV19	ASSIDVGSGYGSPLH
TRBV11-3	ASSQHGELF
TRBV27	ASRTGGDTEAF
TRBV27	ASSLTRMNTEAF
TRBV5-1	ASSLATSGGAQDTQY
TRBV5-4	ASSPFGGSNTGELF
TRBV15	ATSSPLTTRQPQH
TRBV5-6	ASSFGEGPQLNYGYT
TRBV7-8	ASSLGRGPYQETQY
TRBV11-3	ASSPMGGDEQF
TRBV19	ATHPPGNNQPQH
TRBV9	ASSVDAGRGQPQH
TRBV28	ASSFRSEAF
TRBV5-1	ASSLFAGGPEQY
TRBV5-6	ASSRDRLASLGADTQY
TRBV27	ASSPLISYNEQF
TRBV4-1	ASSQGGGAQGYEQY
TRBV18	ASSPSPGAHNQPQH
TRBV6-7	ASSYRGLGTNEQF
TRBV14	ASIPSGTGPVVSYEQY
TRBV11-2	ASSLLVGPLH
TRBV7-2	ASSPIGQGGNTIY
TRBV28	ASSGGYEQY
TRBV6-1	ASNPTGSNQPQH
TRBV7-9	ASSLTRDTGLGANVLT
TRBV4-1	ASSQSANNSPLH
TRBV11-2	ASSPGLASYEQY
TRBV6-4	ASSPAGVNEQF